Reported below is one T cell receptor beta chain. The CDR3 contains 15 residues. Trimming at V came to 6 bases and at J to 1 base, leaving 3 bases not matched to a gene. The germline V gene encodes CDR1 MDHEN and CDR2 SYDVKM. Per the authors' pipeline: Using reference gene primer amplification, nucleated cell counts were estimated. Measured with immunoSEQ multiplex PCR; TCRdb has only the in-frame clones, and not every one. For V, J and clone size, that table is used; D and trimming come from the DNA. This table has 250,000 to 300,000 clones, 80% to 90% appearing once. This entry is derived from a study of blood T cell repertoires in COVID-19. Overall study context: Samples came from the United States, Italy and Spain, spanning acute and convalescent COVID-19.

The receptor's source is a woman in her fifties or sixties who had recovered from COVID-19. Source material: PBMCs or T cells enriched from blood (not recorded which). This sequence joins TRBV28 and TRBJ2-7; 13 bases agree with TRBD2. The CDR3 is CASSQTSGRSYEQYF. The CDR3 coding sequence is TGTGCCAGCAGCCAGACTAGCGGGAGGTCCTACGAGCAGTACTTC.